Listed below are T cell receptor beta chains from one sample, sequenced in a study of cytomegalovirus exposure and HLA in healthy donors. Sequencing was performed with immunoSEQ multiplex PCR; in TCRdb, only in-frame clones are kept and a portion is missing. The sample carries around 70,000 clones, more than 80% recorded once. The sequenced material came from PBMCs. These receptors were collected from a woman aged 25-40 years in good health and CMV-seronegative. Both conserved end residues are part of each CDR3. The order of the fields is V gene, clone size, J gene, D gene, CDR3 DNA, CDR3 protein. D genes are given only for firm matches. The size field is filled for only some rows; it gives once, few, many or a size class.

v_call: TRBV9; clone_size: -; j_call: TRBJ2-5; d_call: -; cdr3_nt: TGTGCCAGCAGCGTAGTTCCCCCCGAAATACAGGAGTCTAGGGGCCAAGAGACCCAGTACTTC; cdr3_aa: CASSVVPPEIQESRGQETQYF
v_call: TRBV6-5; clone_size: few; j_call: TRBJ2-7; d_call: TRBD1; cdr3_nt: TGTGCCAGCAGTTATGGGACAGGGCTCGACGAGCAGTACTTC; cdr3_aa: CASSYGTGLDEQYF
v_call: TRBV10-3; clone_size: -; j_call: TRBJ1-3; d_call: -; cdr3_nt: TGTGCCATCATGTCGGACAGCTCTGGAAACACCATATATTTT; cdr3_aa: CAIMSDSSGNTIYF
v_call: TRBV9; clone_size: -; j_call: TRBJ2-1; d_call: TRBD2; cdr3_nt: TGTGCCAGCAGCGTAGAGGGACTAGCGGGAGACCACAATGAGCAGTTCTTC; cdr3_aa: CASSVEGLAGDHNEQFF
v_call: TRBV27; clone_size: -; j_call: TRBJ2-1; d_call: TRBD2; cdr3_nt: TGTGCCAGCAGTTTACTGGGACTAGCGGGCTCGGTTGAGCAGTTCTTC; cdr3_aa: CASSLLGLAGSVEQFF
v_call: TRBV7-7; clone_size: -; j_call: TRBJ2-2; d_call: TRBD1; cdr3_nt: TGTGCTAGCAGCTTACTTACAGGGGCCAACACCGGGGAGCTGTTTTTT; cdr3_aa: CASSLLTGANTGELFF
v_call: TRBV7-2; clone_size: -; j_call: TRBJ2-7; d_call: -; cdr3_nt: TGTGCCAGCAGCTTAGAAGCAGGGTTCGAGCAGTACTTC; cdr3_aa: CASSLEAGFEQYF
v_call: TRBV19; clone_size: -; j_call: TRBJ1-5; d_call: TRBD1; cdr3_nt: TGTGCCAGTAGAGGGACAGGGGGGCAGCCCCAGCATTTT; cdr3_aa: CASRGTGGQPQHF
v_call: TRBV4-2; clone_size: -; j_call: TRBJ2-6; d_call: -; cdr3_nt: TGTGCCAGCAGCCTAAGATATCGGGGGACCGGGGCCAACGTCCTGACTTTC; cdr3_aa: CASSLRYRGTGANVLTF
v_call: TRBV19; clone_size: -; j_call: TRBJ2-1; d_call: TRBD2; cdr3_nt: TGTGCCAGTAGTATTATTTGGCGGGAGGGCCCCAATGAGCAGTTCTTC; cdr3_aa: CASSIIWREGPNEQFF
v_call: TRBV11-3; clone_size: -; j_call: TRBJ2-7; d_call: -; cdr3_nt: TGTGCCAGCAGCTTAGAGAGGATTTCCCACGAGCAGTACTTC; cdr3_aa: CASSLERISHEQYF
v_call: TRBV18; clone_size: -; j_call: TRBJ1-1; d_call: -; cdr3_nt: TGTGCCAGCTCACCTCAGGGGACTGAAGCTTTCTTT; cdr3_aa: CASSPQGTEAFF
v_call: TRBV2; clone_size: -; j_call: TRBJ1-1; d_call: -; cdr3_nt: TGTGCCAGCAGTGGTTTAGACAGAACTGAAGCTTTCTTT; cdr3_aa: CASSGLDRTEAFF
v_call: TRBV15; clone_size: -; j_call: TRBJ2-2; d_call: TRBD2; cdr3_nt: TGTGCCACCAGCGGACGGGAGGGCACCGGGGAGCTGTTTTTT; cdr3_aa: CATSGREGTGELFF
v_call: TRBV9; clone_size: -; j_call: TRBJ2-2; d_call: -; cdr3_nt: TGTGCCAGCAGCGTGGTCGGGAGTAGTACCGGGGAGCTGTTTTTT; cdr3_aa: CASSVVGSSTGELFF
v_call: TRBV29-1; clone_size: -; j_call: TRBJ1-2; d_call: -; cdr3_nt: TGCAGCGTTGACCTGGACATGACTAACTATGGCTACACCTTC; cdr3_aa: CSVDLDMTNYGYTF
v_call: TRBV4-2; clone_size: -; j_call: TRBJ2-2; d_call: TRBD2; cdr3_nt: TGTGCCAGCAGCCAGCCGTGGCGGGAGGGCAAGACCGGGGAGCTGTTTTTT; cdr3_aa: CASSQPWREGKTGELFF